One T cell receptor (beta chain) is described in this entry. Its target is unknown. This specimen comes from a study of CD4+ T cells in melanoma. The CDR3 is 14 residues long. Trimming stripped 7 bases from V and 0 bases from J, with 10 bases between. Germline lookup yields CDR1 MNHNS and CDR2 SASEGT. Study-wide points: A reported correlation linked neoantigen-specific CD4+ T cells to CD8+, macrophage and B cell function. Diverse differentiation states were reported for melanoma neoantigen-specific CD4+ T cells.

TCRdb's copy holds only in-frame clones and misses some; the assay was immunoSEQ multiplex PCR. Of about 13,000 clones listed, approximately 72% are singletons. The TCR originated in a human donor with melanoma. Sequenced: cells from a culture (not recorded whether cultured in vitro). This chain joins TRBV6-1 and TRBJ2-4; D unresolved. CDR3 loop: CASTQDQAKNIQYF. Written as DNA, the CDR3 is TGTGCCAGCACCCAGGACCAAGCCAAAAACATTCAGTACTTC.